This TCR beta chain emerged from a study of T cell responses to AZD1222 COVID-19 vaccine. Second doses at about 4 or about 12 weeks were pooled. The repertoire was sequenced with immunoSEQ multiplex PCR; TCRdb's copy has only in-frame clones and lacks some. The sample holds under 120,000 clones, about 85% seen once. General study findings and limits: The donors showed a predominance of white British ancestry and of females, with possible underestimation of clonal diversity. Baseline seropositivity occurred in only six AZD1222 recipients. Researchers took repertoire samples only after the peak T cell response had come.

As regards this clone: The antigen is not known.

The TCR sequence derives from an adult who received the AZD1222 COVID-19 vaccine. Specimen: peripheral blood, collected 28 days after the second AZD1222 dose.

The CDR3 coding sequence is TGTGCCAGCAGCTTGGTTAGAAACACCATATATTTT. This codes for CASSLVRNTIYF. This sequence joins TRBV5-8 and TRBJ1-3; D is unclear. The CDR3 spans 12 residues. V lost 0 bases, J lost 5 bases, and 3 bases lay in between. Germline lookup yields CDR1 SGHTS and CDR2 YDEGEE.